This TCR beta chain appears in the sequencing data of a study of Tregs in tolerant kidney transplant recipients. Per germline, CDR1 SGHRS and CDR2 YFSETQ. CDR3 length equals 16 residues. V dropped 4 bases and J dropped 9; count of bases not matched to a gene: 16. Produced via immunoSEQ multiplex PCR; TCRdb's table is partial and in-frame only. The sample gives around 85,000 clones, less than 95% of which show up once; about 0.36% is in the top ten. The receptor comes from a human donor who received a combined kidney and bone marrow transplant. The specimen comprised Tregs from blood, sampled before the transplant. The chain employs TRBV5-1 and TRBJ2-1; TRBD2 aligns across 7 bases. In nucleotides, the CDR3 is TGCGCCAGCAGCAGTGCGGCCGGGACTACCCTAAGTGAGCAGTTCTTC. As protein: CASSSAAGTTLSEQFF.